This TCR beta chain was observed in a study of beta chain features in type 1 diabetes. The study, taken as a whole, reports: For Type 1 diabetes patients, all four CD4+ subsets carried TCRB CDR3s that were moderately but significantly shorter.

Reverse transcribing all isolated RNA meant expressed TCRB transcripts were sequenced. The table came from immunoSEQ multiplex PCR; TCRdb's copy has only in-frame clones and leaves some out. The repertoire includes some 360,000 clones, less than 20% of them detected once, and under 0.05% sits in the top ten. Details on this clone: Its specificity is unknown.

Per the germline V gene, CDR1 is SGHRS and CDR2 is YFSETQ. With V trimmed by 6 bases and J by 2 bases, 11 bases remained unmatched. The CDR3 spans 15 residues. Staining for CD45RO/CCR7/CD25/CD127/CD95/CD27 allowed sorting of CD4+ naive, central memory, regulatory and stem cell-like memory cells. V is TRBV5-1 and J is TRBJ2-7; 7 bases are shared with TRBD1. Sequencing was performed on naive CD4+ T cells from blood. This TCR was sampled from a woman between 18 and 29 years old in good health. The CDR3 nucleotides read TGCGCCAGCAAACTGTTGTGGCAGGGGGCCTACGAGCAGTACTTC. Residues: CASKLLWQGAYEQYF.